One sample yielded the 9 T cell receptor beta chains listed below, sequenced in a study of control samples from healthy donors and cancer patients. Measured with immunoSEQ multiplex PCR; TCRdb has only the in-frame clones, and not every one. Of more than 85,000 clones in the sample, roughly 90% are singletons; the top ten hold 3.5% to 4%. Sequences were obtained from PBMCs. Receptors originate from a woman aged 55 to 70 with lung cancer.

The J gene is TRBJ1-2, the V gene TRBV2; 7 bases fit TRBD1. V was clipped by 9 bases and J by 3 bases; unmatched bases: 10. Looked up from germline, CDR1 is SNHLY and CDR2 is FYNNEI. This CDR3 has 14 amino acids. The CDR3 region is CARGTDILDYGYTF. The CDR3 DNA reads TGTGCCAGGGGGACAGACATTTTAGACTATGGCTACACCTTC.

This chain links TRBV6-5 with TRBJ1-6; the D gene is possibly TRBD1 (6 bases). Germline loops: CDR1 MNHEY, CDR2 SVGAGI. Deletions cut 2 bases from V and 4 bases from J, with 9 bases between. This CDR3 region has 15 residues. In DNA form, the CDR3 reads TGTGCCAGCAGTTACAGGGGGGATTATAATTCACCCCTCCACTTT. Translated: CASSYRGDYNSPLHF.

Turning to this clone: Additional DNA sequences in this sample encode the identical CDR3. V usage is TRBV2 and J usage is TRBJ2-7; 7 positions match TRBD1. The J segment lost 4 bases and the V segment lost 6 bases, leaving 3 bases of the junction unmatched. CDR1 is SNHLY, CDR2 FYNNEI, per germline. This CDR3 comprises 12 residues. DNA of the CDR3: TGTGCCAGCAGCCGGACAGGATACGAGCAGTACTTC. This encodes CASSRTGYEQYF.

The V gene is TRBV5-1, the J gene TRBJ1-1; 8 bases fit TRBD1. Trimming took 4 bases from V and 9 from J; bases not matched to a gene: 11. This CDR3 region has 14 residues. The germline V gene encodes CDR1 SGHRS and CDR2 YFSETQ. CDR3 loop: CASSGGGQATQAFF. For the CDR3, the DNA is TGCGCCAGCAGCGGAGGGGGACAGGCGACCCAAGCTTTCTTT. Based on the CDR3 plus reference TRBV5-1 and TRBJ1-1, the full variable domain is KAGVTQTPRYLIKTRGQQVTLSCSPISGHRSVSWYQQTPGQGLQFLFEYFSETQRNKGNFPGRFSGRQFSNSRSEMNVSTLELGDSALYLCASSGGGQATQAFFGQGTRLTVV.

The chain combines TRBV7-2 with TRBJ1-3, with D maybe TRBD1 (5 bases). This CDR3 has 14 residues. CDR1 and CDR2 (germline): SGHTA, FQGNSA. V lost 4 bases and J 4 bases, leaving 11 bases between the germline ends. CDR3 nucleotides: TGTGCCAGCAGCTCATCAGGGTCCGGAAACACCATATATTTT. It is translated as CASSSSGSGNTIYF.

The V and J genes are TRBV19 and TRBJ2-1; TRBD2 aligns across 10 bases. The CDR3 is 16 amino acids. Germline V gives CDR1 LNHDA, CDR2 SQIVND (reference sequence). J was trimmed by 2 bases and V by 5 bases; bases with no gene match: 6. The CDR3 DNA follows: TGTGCCAGTAGTTTCTCTAGCGGGGGTCCCTACAATGAGCAGTTCTTC. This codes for CASSFSSGGPYNEQFF. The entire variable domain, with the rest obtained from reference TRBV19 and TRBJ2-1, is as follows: DGGITQSPKYLFRKEGQNVTLSCEQNLNHDAMYWYRQDPGQGLRLIYYSQIVNDFQKGDIAEGYSVSREKKESFPLTVTSAQKNPTAFYLCASSFSSGGPYNEQFFGPGTRLTVL.

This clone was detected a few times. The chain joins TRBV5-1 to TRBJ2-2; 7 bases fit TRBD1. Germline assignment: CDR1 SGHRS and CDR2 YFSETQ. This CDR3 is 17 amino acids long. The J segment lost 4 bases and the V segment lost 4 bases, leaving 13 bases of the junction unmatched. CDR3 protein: CASSPNSGTVATGELFF. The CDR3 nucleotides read TGCGCCAGCAGCCCTAACTCCGGGACAGTGGCCACCGGGGAGCTGTTTTTT.

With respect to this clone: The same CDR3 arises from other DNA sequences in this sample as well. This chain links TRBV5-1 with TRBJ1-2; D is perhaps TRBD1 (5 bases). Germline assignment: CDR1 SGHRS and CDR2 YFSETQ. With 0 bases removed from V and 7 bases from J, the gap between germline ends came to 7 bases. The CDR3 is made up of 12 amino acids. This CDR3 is CASSLERGGYTF. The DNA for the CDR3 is TGCGCCAGCAGCTTGGAGAGGGGTGGCTACACCTTC.

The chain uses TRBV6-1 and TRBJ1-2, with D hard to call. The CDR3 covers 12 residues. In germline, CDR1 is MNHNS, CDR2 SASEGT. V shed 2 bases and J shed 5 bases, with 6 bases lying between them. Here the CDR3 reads CASSETGYGYTF. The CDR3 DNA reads TGTGCCAGCAGTGAAACCGGGTATGGCTACACCTTC.